This passage covers 10 T cell receptor beta chains from one sample sequenced in a study of blood T cell repertoires in COVID-19 (dated by TCRdb to 2020 to 2022). Library preparation employed the immunoSEQ multiplex PCR assay. TCRdb limited this immuneACCESS table to in-frame rearrangements with V and J called. A share of clones is missing; checked studies link under half to unresolved V genes, and the rest is unexplained. For this sample the table gives 300,000 to 500,000 clones, of which roughly 90% were detected only once. The ten largest clones take up approximately 1% of the sample. Sequences were obtained from PBMCs or T cells enriched from blood (not recorded which). These receptor sequences come from a woman in her twenties or thirties with acute COVID-19.

The gene calls are TRBV19 and TRBJ1-3, with 7 nucleotides matching TRBD1. V gave up 6 bases and J gave up 4 bases; unmatched junction bases: 6. The CDR3 covers 14 residues. Germline CDR1 is LNHDA and CDR2 is SQIVND (reference sequence). The CDR3 region has the DNA TGTGCCAGTAGCACAGGGGCTGCCGGAAACACCATATATTTT. It codes for CASSTGAAGNTIYF.

The CDR3: CASSAPYRDRNTEAFF. CDR3 bases: TGTGCCAGTAGTGCCCCGTACCGGGACAGGAACACTGAAGCTTTCTTT. The chain recombines TRBV19 with TRBJ1-1, with 7 bases aligning to TRBD1. This CDR3 has 16 residues. V lost 5 bases, J lost 1 base, and 10 bases stayed unmatched. Germline CDR1 LNHDA, CDR2 SQIVND (reference sequence).

This clone was seen many times. The chain links TRBV2 to TRBJ2-2; no reliable D call. From germline, CDR1 is SNHLY and CDR2 FYNNEI. The CDR3 runs 15 residues. With 8 bases removed from V and 5 bases from J, the gap between germline ends came to 18 bases. CDR3 region: CASAPTRGRTGELFF. DNA for the CDR3: TGTGCCAGCGCCCCGACCCGAGGTCGAACCGGGGAGCTGTTTTTT.

This sequence joins TRBV15 and TRBJ1-5; 9 bases line up with TRBD1. With 4 bases clipped from V and 4 bases from J, the junction kept 11 bases outside the gene matches. CDR3 length equals 17 residues. Germline V gene sequence: CDR1 LNHNV, CDR2 YYDKDF (reference sequence). CDR3 loop: CATSTHFTGGQNQPQHF. CDR3 DNA: TGTGCCACCAGCACGCACTTCACAGGGGGCCAGAATCAGCCCCAGCATTTT.

The rearrangement uses TRBV7-8 and TRBJ2-3, with D unresolved. CDR1 is SGHVS and CDR2 is FQNEAQ in the germline V gene. The ends were cut back, 3 bases at V and 2 bases at J, with 9 bases in the middle. This CDR3 spans 14 amino acids. The CDR3 protein is CASSFNTFTDTQYF. The DNA for the CDR3 is TGTGCCAGCAGCTTTAACACATTCACAGATACGCAGTATTTT.

The chain combines TRBV9 with TRBJ2-3, with 10 bases that match TRBD2. J lost 3 bases, V lost 0 bases, and 10 bases had no gene match. Germline V gives CDR1 SGDLS, CDR2 YYNGEE. The CDR3 runs to 18 residues. CDR3 region: CASSVGPAGGPATDTQYF. CDR3 nucleotide sequence: TGTGCCAGCAGCGTAGGGCCAGCGGGGGGGCCCGCGACAGATACGCAGTATTTT.

The chain uses TRBV20-1 and TRBJ1-4, with D perhaps TRBD1 (5 bases). V lost 3 bases, J lost 4 bases, and 15 bases lay in between. Germline CDR1 is DFQATT and CDR2 is SNEGSKA (reference sequence). The CDR3 runs to 15 residues. The CDR3 spells CSASQWGGFNEKLFF. The CDR3 DNA reads as TGCAGTGCTAGTCAATGGGGGGGTTTTAATGAAAAACTGTTTTTT.

The chain links TRBV6-1 to TRBJ2-7, with D unclear. The CDR3 totals 18 residues. Trimming pared 0 bases from V and 2 bases from J, leaving 20 bases between. The germline V gene has CDR1 MNHNS and CDR2 SASEGT. The DNA for the CDR3 is TGTGCCAGCAGTGAAGCTCGGTTTTTTGGCGGAACCCCCTACGAGCAGTACTTC. Its translation: CASSEARFFGGTPYEQYF.

The V and J genes are TRBV6-1 and TRBJ2-7; a possible D gene is TRBD2 (6 bases). From germline, CDR1 is MNHNS and CDR2 SASEGT. This CDR3 contains 19 residues. The V end was cut by 1 base, the J end by 4 bases, with 26 bases between. The CDR3 is CASSEVGGYGRMVYYEQYF. The DNA for the CDR3 is TGTGCCAGCAGTGAAGTTGGAGGGTATGGGCGTATGGTATATTACGAGCAGTACTTC.

The chain has TRBV2 and TRBJ2-4, with D possibly TRBD1 on 6 matching bases. CDR1 is SNHLY, CDR2 FYNNEI, per germline. The CDR3 extends over 15 amino acids. V was pared by 8 bases and J by 2 bases, with 16 bases between. The CDR3 DNA sequence: TGTGCCAGCGGTGGGACATACACTACCAAAAACATTCAGTACTTC. Amino acids: CASGGTYTTKNIQYF. Based on the CDR3 plus reference TRBV2 and TRBJ2-4, the full variable domain is EPEVTQTPSHQVTQMGQEVILRCVPISNHLYFYWYRQILGQKVEFLVSFYNNEISEKSEIFDDQFSVERPDGSNFTLKIRSTKLEDSAMYFCASGGTYTTKNIQYFGAGTRLSVL.